The 29 T cell receptor beta chains in this list originate from one sample, sequenced in a study of blood T cell repertoires in COVID-19. The table came from immunoSEQ multiplex PCR; TCRdb's copy has only in-frame clones and leaves some out. The data hold roughly 200,000 clones, with roughly 82% observed a single time. The specimen sequenced was PBMCs or T cells enriched from blood (not recorded which). The source of these receptors is a man in his forties who had recovered from COVID-19.

The gene calls are TRBV28 and TRBJ1-1, with D unclear. Between the trimmed V and J ends, which lost 5 bases and 2 bases, there was a span of 6 bases. From germline, CDR1 is MDHEN and CDR2 SYDVKM. CDR3 length equals 12 residues. This CDR3 reads CASSQINTEAFF. The CDR3 DNA sequence: TGTGCCAGCAGTCAGATCAACACTGAAGCTTTCTTT.

The chain is built from TRBV6-5 and TRBJ1-6; D is possibly TRBD1 (5 bases). The V end lost 0 bases, the J end lost 7 bases, and 13 bases lay between the germline ends. CDR3 length equals 16 residues. CDR1 is MNHEY, CDR2 SVGAGI, per germline. This chain's CDR3 is CASSYSKTGYNSPLHF. The CDR3 bases are TGTGCCAGCAGTTACTCGAAAACAGGATACAATTCACCCCTCCACTTT.

The chain is built from TRBV6-2 or TRBV6-3 and TRBJ2-7; 10 nucleotides match TRBD1. Germline CDR1 reads MNHEY; CDR2 reads SVGEGT. Germline trimming cut 2 bases from V and 4 bases from J; bases unmatched to any gene: 8. The CDR3 totals 16 residues. CDR3 sequence reads: CASSYTGTGVLYEQYV. The CDR3 region has the DNA TGTGCCAGCAGTTACACCGGGACAGGGGTGCTTTACGAGCAGTACGTC.

The gene calls are TRBV21-1 and TRBJ2-7; TRBD2 is the table's D call, not checked against the DNA. TRBV21-1 counts as a pseudogene. This CDR3 has 19 residues. The DNA of the CDR3 is TGTGCCAGCAGCAAAGACCCTAGCGGGAGATGGGAGTTCTCCTACGAGCAGTACGTC. As protein: CASSKDPSGRWEFSYEQYV.

The chain joins TRBV19 to TRBJ1-5; a weak D match, TRBD1 (6 bases). V was shortened by 9 bases and J by 7 bases, with 19 bases between the two germline ends. CDR1 is LNHDA and CDR2 is SQIVND in the germline V gene (reference sequence). This CDR3 contains 14 residues. The CDR3 is CASHGGGQRQPQHF. The CDR3, as DNA: TGTGCCAGCCACGGCGGGGGGCAGCGACAGCCCCAGCATTTT.

The genes are TRBV12-3 or TRBV12-4 and TRBJ1-5; 9 nucleotides match TRBD1. This CDR3 has 12 amino acids. With 8 bases clipped from V and 15 bases from J, the junction kept 11 bases outside the gene matches. In DNA form, the CDR3 reads TGTGCCAGCGGAAGGGACAGGGCAGTATCGCATTTT. It encodes CASGRDRAVSHF.

The chain carries TRBV6-5 and TRBJ1-5; 8 nucleotides match TRBD1. V was clipped by 6 bases and J by 8 bases; unmatched bases: 9. CDR1 MNHEY and CDR2 SVGAGI come from the germline V gene. The CDR3 loop spans 14 amino acids. The CDR3 bases are TGTGCCAGCAGAAGGACGACAGGGGCGGAGCCCCAGCATTTT. Translating gives CASRRTTGAEPQHF.

The chain recombines TRBV19 with TRBJ2-7, with 7 bases matching TRBD2. V shed 4 bases and J 2 bases; nucleotides not matched to a gene: 5. The CDR3 consists of 14 residues. Germline V gives CDR1 LNHDA, CDR2 SQIVND (reference sequence). CDR3 sequence reads: CASSNPGLTYEQYF. Written as DNA, the CDR3 is TGTGCCAGTAGTAATCCGGGACTAACCTACGAGCAGTACTTC.

This clone was recorded once. The CDR3 loop reads CASSEEPQETQYF. In DNA form, the CDR3 reads TGTGCCAGTAGTGAGGAACCCCAAGAGACCCAGTACTTC. The genes are TRBV19 and TRBJ2-5; D not resolved. The V and J ends lost 5 bases and 1 base respectively, with 8 bases between them. This CDR3 has 13 residues. Germline V CDR1 and CDR2: LNHDA, SQIVND (reference sequence).

The chain is built from TRBV4-3 and TRBJ2-2, with D unresolved. Trimming removed 2 bases from V and 1 base from J, with 14 bases in between. CDR1 LGHNA and CDR2 YSLEER come from the germline V gene. The CDR3 has 17 residues. The CDR3 loop reads CASSQNWVRLNTGELFF. The CDR3 DNA reads TGCGCCAGCAGCCAAAACTGGGTGCGGCTGAACACCGGGGAGCTGTTTTTT.

The chain links TRBV9 to TRBJ1-1, with a possible D match to TRBD1 (5 bases). Germline CDR1 SGDLS, CDR2 YYNGEE. CDR3 length: 15 residues. Trimming stripped 0 bases from V and 5 bases from J, with 14 bases between. The CDR3 sequence is CASSVGPGRETEAFF. DNA of the CDR3: TGTGCCAGCAGCGTAGGTCCAGGGAGGGAGACTGAAGCTTTCTTT.

J is TRBJ1-6 and V is TRBV27; tentative D call: TRBD1 (5 bases). Germline V gene data show CDR1 as MNHEY and CDR2 as SMNVEV (reference sequence). There are 14 residues in the CDR3. The V and J ends lost 1 base and 10 bases respectively, with 11 bases between them. For the CDR3, the DNA is TGTGCCAGCAGTTTATTGGGGGGAGGGTCACCCCTCCACTTT. This sequence encodes CASSLLGGGSPLHF.

This clone has just a few counts. The chain recombines TRBV5-1 with TRBJ1-3; a weak D match, TRBD1 (6 bases). V lost 0 bases and J lost 2, with 9 bases in between. The CDR3 runs 15 residues. Germline V gene lookup returns CDR1 SGHRS and CDR2 YFSETQ. Here the CDR3 DNA reads TGCGCCAGCAGCTTGGTATCAGGGGCTGGAAACACCATATATTTT. Translation: CASSLVSGAGNTIYF.

This clone was found a few times. This sequence joins TRBV6-6 and TRBJ2-2, with D perhaps matching TRBD1 (6 bases). Germline CDR1 reads MNHNY; CDR2 reads SVGAGI (reference sequence). The V end lost 10 bases, the J end lost 0 bases, and 15 bases lay between the germline ends. The CDR3 totals 15 residues. The CDR3 sequence is CATNSQGSNTGELFF. In DNA, the CDR3 is TGTGCCACCAACTCACAGGGTTCGAACACCGGGGAGCTGTTTTTT.

The chain combines TRBV28 with TRBJ1-1, with 7 bases fitting TRBD1. CDR3 length: 14 residues. CDR1 and CDR2 (germline): MDHEN, SYDVKM. The J segment lost 0 bases and the V segment lost 5 bases, leaving 3 bases of the junction unmatched. This CDR3 is CASSGGQLNTEAFF. CDR3 coding DNA: TGTGCCAGCAGTGGGGGACAGCTGAACACTGAAGCTTTCTTT.

The chain employs TRBV7-6 and TRBJ1-3, with D maybe TRBD1 (6 bases). V lost 5 bases and J 0 bases, leaving 14 bases between the germline ends. The germline V gene has CDR1 SGHVS and CDR2 FNYEAQ. The CDR3 covers 16 residues. The CDR3 protein is CASSLEGHYSGNTIYF. As DNA, the CDR3 is TGTGCCAGCAGCCTAGAGGGACATTACTCTGGAAACACCATATATTTT.

The chain combines TRBV2 with TRBJ1-2, with 9 nucleotides matching TRBD1. Trimming at V came to 6 bases and at J to 9 bases, leaving 8 bases not matched to a gene. The CDR3 consists of 13 residues. CDR1 SNHLY and CDR2 FYNNEI come from the germline V gene. Written as DNA, the CDR3 is TGTGCCAGCAGGGACCGGGACAGGGATAGCTACACCTTC. Protein: CASRDRDRDSYTF.

The chain is built from TRBV15 and TRBJ1-1, with D possibly TRBD1 on 6 matching bases. Trimming cost V 0 bases and J 7 bases, with 15 bases left between them. CDR1 and CDR2 (germline): LNHNV, YYDKDF (reference sequence). The CDR3 has 15 amino acids. Here the CDR3 reads CATSRDPTGGDEAFF. The CDR3 coding sequence is TGTGCCACCAGCAGAGATCCAACGGGGGGCGATGAAGCTTTCTTT.

The V call is TRBV7-3, the J call TRBJ2-2, with TRBD2 as a possible D gene (6 bases). Trimming removed 2 bases from V and 6 bases from J, with 13 bases in between. The CDR3 spans 15 residues. In germline, CDR1 is SGHTA, CDR2 FQGTGA. Here the CDR3 reads CASSLLGLTSGELFF. The CDR3, as DNA: TGTGCCAGCAGCTTACTGGGACTGACGTCCGGGGAGCTGTTTTTT. The variable domain in full, completed from reference TRBV7-3 and TRBJ2-2, reads GAGVSQTPSNKVTEKGKYVELRCDPISGHTALYWYRQSLGQGPEFLIYFQGTGAADDSGLPNDRFFAVRPEGSVSTLKIQRTERGDSAVYLCASSLLGLTSGELFFGEGSRLTVL.

V usage is TRBV12-5 and J usage is TRBJ2-2, with D tentatively TRBD1 (6 bases). This CDR3 is built from 14 residues. The V gene lost 6 bases and the J gene lost 5 bases, with 13 bases spanning the gap. Germline lookup yields CDR1 LGHNT and CDR2 FRNRAP. As DNA, the CDR3 is TGTGCTAGTGGAAGTTATACAGGGACCGGGGAGCTGTTTTTT. Protein: CASGSYTGTGELFF.

This clone occurred once. The same CDR3 can be traced to other DNA sequences in this sample. The chain employs TRBV7-2 and TRBJ2-3, with D possibly being TRBD2 (6 bases). The V and J ends lost 2 bases and 6 bases respectively, with 12 bases between them. CDR1 and CDR2 from the germline V gene are SGHTA and FQGNSA. The CDR3 spans 14 residues. This chain's CDR3 is CASSLRRGGDTQYF. The CDR3 DNA reads TGTGCCAGCAGCTTAAGGCGTGGAGGGGATACGCAGTATTTT.

The gene calls are TRBV4-2 and TRBJ2-5; 15 nucleotides align to TRBD2. V trimming: 3 bases; J trimming: 2 bases; junction bases outside the gene matches: 7. The CDR3 has 18 amino acids. Per germline, CDR1 LGHNA and CDR2 YNFKEQ. CDR3 nucleotides: TGTGCCAGCAGCCAGGGGACTAGCGGGAGGACGAGACAAGAGACCCAGTACTTC. Its protein is CASSQGTSGRTRQETQYF.

The chain combines TRBV21-1 with TRBJ1-6; the table names TRBD1, a call not compared with the DNA. TRBV21-1 is flagged as a pseudogene. This CDR3 contains 10 residues. CDR3 in DNA: TGTGCCAGCAGCCCCCCAGGTCTGCACTTT. Translating it yields CASSPPGLHF.

The chain has TRBV7-2 and TRBJ1-4; 9 positions match TRBD1. The V segment lost 5 bases and the J segment 6 bases; nucleotides outside the gene matches: 1. The CDR3 length is 13 residues. CDR1 and CDR2 from the germline V gene are SGHTA and FQGNSA. The CDR3 sequence is CASSGQGHEKLFF. CDR3 sequence (DNA): TGTGCCAGCAGCGGACAGGGGCATGAAAAACTGTTTTTT.

The gene calls are TRBV4-1 and TRBJ1-4; 7 nucleotides line up with TRBD1. The CDR3 has 16 amino acids. The V and J ends lost 0 bases and 5 bases, in that order; junction bases with no gene match: 6. The germline CDR1 and CDR2 sequences are MGHRA and YSYEKL. The CDR3 loop reads CASSQDGGQHNEKLFF. The CDR3 DNA is TGCGCCAGCAGCCAAGATGGGGGACAGCACAATGAAAAACTGTTTTTT.

The chain has TRBV19 and TRBJ2-2; 11 bases match TRBD2. In germline, CDR1 is LNHDA, CDR2 SQIVND (reference sequence). After removal of 3 bases from V and 0 bases from J, the junction contained 6 bases not matched to a gene. There are 18 residues in the CDR3. In DNA, the CDR3 is TGTGCCAGTAGTATCCCTAGCGGGAGGCCAGCGAACACCGGGGAGCTGTTTTTT. Translating gives CASSIPSGRPANTGELFF. The whole variable domain, remainder taken from reference TRBV19 and TRBJ2-2, is DGGITQSPKYLFRKEGQNVTLSCEQNLNHDAMYWYRQDPGQGLRLIYYSQIVNDFQKGDIAEGYSVSREKKESFPLTVTSAQKNPTAFYLCASSIPSGRPANTGELFFGEGSRLTVL.

This chain joins TRBV15 and TRBJ2-1, with 8 bases that match TRBD1. From germline, CDR1 is LNHNV and CDR2 YYDKDF (reference sequence). The CDR3 runs 12 residues. Unmatched junction bases numbered 3, after V lost 2 bases and J lost 12 bases. The CDR3 bases are TGTGCCACCAGCAGAAAACAGGGGGTGCAGTTCTTC. Protein product: CATSRKQGVQFF.

The chain uses TRBV19 and TRBJ2-3; a weak D match, TRBD2 (5 bases). The CDR3 totals 12 residues. V lost 5 bases and J 10 bases, leaving 13 bases between the germline ends. Germline CDR1 is LNHDA and CDR2 is SQIVND (reference sequence). The CDR3 reads CASSVRKEAQYF. CDR3 coding DNA: TGTGCCAGTAGTGTAAGGAAGGAGGCGCAGTATTTT.

This clone was observed a few times. The chain couples TRBV7-8 to TRBJ1-3, with D tentatively TRBD1 (6 bases). The CDR3 covers 18 residues. Trimming stripped 1 base from V and 0 bases from J, with 16 bases between. Germline-derived CDR1 and CDR2 are SGHVS and FQNEAQ. CDR3 nucleotide sequence: TGTGCCAGCAGCTTAGACCACAGGGAGTCGGGCTCTGGAAACACCATATATTTT. Residues: CASSLDHRESGSGNTIYF.